The clone carrying this T cell receptor (beta chain) was seen once. What it binds is not known. V lost 0 bases and J lost 1, with 11 bases in between. CDR3 size: 16 residues. The V gene's germline CDR1 is SGHTA and CDR2 FQGNSA. This sample was included in a study of cytomegalovirus exposure and HLA in healthy donors. Across the whole study: In a later analysis, the roughly 130 validation repertoires were reported to have used the same platform as the 600 to 800 first-cohort repertoires. Findings and caveats of the study: A subsequent analysis found that TCR clusters from the first cohort also tended to co-occur in the approximately 130 validation repertoires, with roughly 95% of cluster scores above 0.

The protocol was immunoSEQ multiplex PCR, while the TCRdb copy is restricted to in-frame clones and leaves out a portion. The sample yields 300,000 or so clones, 70% to 90% seen once. The study drew the donors from its roughly 110-subject validation cohort, separate from the approximately 700-subject first cohort. The rearrangement links TRBV7-2 to TRBJ2-3; D possibly corresponds to TRBD2 (6 bases). This clonotype was obtained from a young man in good health and CMV-seronegative. The sequenced sample consisted of PBMCs. DNA of the CDR3: TGTGCCAGCAGCTTAGCCAACGGGGGTCGCACAGATACGCAGTATTTT. Protein sequence: CASSLANGGRTDTQYF.